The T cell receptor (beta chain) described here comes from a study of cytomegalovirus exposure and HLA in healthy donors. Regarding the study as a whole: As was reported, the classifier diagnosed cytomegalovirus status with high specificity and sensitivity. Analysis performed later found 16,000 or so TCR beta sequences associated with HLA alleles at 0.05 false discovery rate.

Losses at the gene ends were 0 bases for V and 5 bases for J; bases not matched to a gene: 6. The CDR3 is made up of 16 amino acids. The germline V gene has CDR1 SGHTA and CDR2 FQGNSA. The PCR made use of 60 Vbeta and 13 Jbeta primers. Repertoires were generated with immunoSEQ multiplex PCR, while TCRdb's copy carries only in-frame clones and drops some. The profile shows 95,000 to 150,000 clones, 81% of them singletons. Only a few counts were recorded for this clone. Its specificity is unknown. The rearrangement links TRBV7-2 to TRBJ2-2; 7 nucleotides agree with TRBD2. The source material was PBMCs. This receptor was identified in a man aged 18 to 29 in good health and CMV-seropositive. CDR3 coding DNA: TGTGCCAGCAGCTTAGCGGGGAGGGGAGGGACCGGGGAGCTGTTTTTT. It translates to CASSLAGRGGTGELFF.